This section outlines one T cell receptor beta chain sequence together with its context. Original analysis: Counts of nucleated cells, estimated from reference gene primer amplification, were obtained. Generated by immunoSEQ multiplex PCR, the TCRdb table keeps only in-frame clones and is missing some. The V and J calls and clone size come from that table; D and trimming were worked out from the DNA. Of around 300,000 clones listed, under 90% are singletons. The data originate from a study of blood T cell repertoires in COVID-19. At the level of the study: Whether acute or convalescent, the COVID-19 samples came from the United States, Italy and Spain. T cells, B-cell-depleted T cells, or PBMCs provided the cDNA or gDNA that served as material.

Sequencing input: peripheral blood. The receptor was derived from a woman in her thirties or forties who had recovered from COVID-19.

The CDR3: CASSRQGVENTGELFF. CDR3 nucleotides: TGTGCCAGCAGCCGCCAGGGGGTCGAGAACACCGGGGAGCTGTTTTTT. The genes are TRBV3-1 (or the pseudogene TRBV3-2) and TRBJ2-2; 7 bases line up with TRBD1. CDR1 is LGHDT, CDR2 YNNKEL, per germline (reference sequence). This CDR3 has 16 residues. The V segment lost 4 bases and the J segment 1 base; nucleotides outside the gene matches: 6.